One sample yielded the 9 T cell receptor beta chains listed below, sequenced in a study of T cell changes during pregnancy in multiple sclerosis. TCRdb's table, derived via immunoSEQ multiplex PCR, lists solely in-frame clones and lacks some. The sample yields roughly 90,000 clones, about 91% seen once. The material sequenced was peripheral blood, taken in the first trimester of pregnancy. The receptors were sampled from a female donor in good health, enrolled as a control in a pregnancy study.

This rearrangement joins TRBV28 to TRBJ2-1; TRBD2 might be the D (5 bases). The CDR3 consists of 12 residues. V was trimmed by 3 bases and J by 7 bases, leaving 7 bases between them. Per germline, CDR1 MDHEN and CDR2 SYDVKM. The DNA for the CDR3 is TGTGCCAGCAGTTTGCCGGGGAATGAGCAGTTCTTC. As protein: CASSLPGNEQFF.

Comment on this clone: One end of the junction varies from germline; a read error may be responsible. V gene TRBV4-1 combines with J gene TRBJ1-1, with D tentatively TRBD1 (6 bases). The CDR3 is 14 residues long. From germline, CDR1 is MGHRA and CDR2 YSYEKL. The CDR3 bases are TGCGCCAGCCGCCAACAGGGCATGAACACTGAAGCTTTCTTT. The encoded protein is CASRQQGMNTEAFF.

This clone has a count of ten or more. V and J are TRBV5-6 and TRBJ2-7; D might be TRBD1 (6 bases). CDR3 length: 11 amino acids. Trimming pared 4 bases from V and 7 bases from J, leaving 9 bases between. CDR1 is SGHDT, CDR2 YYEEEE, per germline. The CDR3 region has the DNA TGTGCCAGCAGCGGTGACAGGGAGCAGTACTTC. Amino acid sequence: CASSGDREQYF.

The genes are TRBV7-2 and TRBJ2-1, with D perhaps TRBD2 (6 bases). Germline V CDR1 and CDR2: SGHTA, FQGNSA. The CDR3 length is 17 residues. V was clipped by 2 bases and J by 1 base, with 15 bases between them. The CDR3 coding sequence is TGTGCCAGCAGCTTAAAAGCTCAGCGGGCTTCCTACAATGAGCAGTTCTTC. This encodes CASSLKAQRASYNEQFF. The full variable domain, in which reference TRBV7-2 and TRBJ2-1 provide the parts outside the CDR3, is GAGVSQSPSNKVTEKGKDVELRCDPISGHTALYWYRQSLGQGLEFLIYFQGNSAPDKSGLPSDRFSAERTGGSVSTLTIQRTQQEDSAVYLCASSLKAQRASYNEQFFGPGTRLTVL.

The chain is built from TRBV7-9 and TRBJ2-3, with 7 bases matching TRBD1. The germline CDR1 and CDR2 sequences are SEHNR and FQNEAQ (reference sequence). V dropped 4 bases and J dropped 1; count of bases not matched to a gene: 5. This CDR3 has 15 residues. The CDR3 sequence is CASSSRDRGTDTQYF. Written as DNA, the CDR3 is TGTGCCAGCAGCTCCCGGGACAGAGGCACAGATACGCAGTATTTT.

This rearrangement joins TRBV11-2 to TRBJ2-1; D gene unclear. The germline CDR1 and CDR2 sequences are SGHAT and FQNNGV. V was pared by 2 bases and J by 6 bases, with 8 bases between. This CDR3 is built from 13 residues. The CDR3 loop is CASSLQRPNEQFF. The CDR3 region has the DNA TGTGCCAGCAGCTTACAGAGGCCCAATGAGCAGTTCTTC.

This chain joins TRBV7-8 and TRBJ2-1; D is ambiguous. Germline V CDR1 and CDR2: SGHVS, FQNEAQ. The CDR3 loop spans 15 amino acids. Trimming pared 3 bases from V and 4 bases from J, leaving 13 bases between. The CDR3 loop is CASSLRIPVYNEQFF. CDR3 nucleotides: TGTGCCAGCAGCTTGCGGATCCCCGTATACAATGAGCAGTTCTTC.

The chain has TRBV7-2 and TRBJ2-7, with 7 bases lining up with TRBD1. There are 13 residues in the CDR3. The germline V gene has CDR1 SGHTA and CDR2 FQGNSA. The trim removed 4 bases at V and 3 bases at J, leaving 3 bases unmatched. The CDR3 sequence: CASSWGTVYEQYF. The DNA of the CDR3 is TGTGCCAGCAGCTGGGGGACAGTCTACGAGCAGTACTTC.

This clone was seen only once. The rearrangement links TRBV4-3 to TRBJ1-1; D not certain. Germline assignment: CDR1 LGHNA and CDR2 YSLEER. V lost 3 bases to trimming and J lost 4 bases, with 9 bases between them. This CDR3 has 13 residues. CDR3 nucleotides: TGCGCCAGCAGCCAGGACTTCCGCACTGAAGCTTTCTTT. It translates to CASSQDFRTEAFF.